This TCR beta chain was identified in a study of blood T cell repertoires in COVID-19. Libraries were prepared by immunoSEQ multiplex PCR; TCRdb keeps only in-frame clonotypes and omits some of them. Among fewer than 300,000 clones listed, around 85% were seen once. In germline, CDR1 is SGHRS, CDR2 YFSETQ. This CDR3 has 15 residues. V shed 7 bases, J shed 4 bases, and the junction held 11 bases outside the gene matches. The sample consisted of PBMCs or T cells enriched from blood (not recorded which). The chain joins TRBV5-1 to TRBJ2-1, with 7 bases aligning to TRBD2. The receptor's source is a woman aged 50 to 65 who had recovered from COVID-19. In nucleotides, the CDR3 is TGCGCCAGCCGCGTAGCGGGTCCGGATTACAATGAGCAGTTCTTC. Its translation: CASRVAGPDYNEQFF.